Sequencing of this TCR beta chain was carried out in a study of cytomegalovirus exposure and HLA in healthy donors (dated by TCRdb to the late 2010s). Broadly, across the study: According to a later analysis, one platform produced both the approximately 110 validation repertoires and the 730 or so repertoires of the first cohort. The study aimed to test whether cataloging public T cell receptors could reveal signatures of past pathogen exposure. Besides the first cohort of 666 subjects, a separate validation cohort made up of 120 different subjects was used. The study combined high-throughput TCR immunosequencing, statistical association of individual TCRs with disease status, and machine learning to predict cytomegalovirus infection status.

Comments on this clone: The antigen this receptor binds is unknown. Per-base quality was not reported, and no clone a single base away is much larger than it.

Donors formed part of the validation cohort, which comprised about 130 subjects and was distinct from the first cohort of roughly 600 subjects. The library relied on the immunoSEQ multiplex PCR assay. The study's own analysis went as follows. To diagnose cytomegalovirus status from the catalog of TCR beta chain sequences, a statistical classification framework was built. The table was pulled from immuneACCESS by TCRdb, which kept in-frame rearrangements only. Such tables lose some clones; where checked, under half of the loss comes from unresolved V genes, and the rest has no known cause. The V and J calls and clone size come from that table; D and trimming were worked out from the DNA. The sample includes about 260,000 clones, with around 90% observed a single time. The ten largest account for approximately 3.1% of the sample. General study outcomes and caveats: The validation cohort had no HLA typing available for a later analysis, so co-occurrence within that cohort was assessed over all 120 or so repertoires. Most TCR sequences were seen in very few donors, while some public TCRs were found in many individuals. The study listed 150 to 200 TCR beta chains as associated with cytomegalovirus. According to the authors, the approach could potentially be generalized to other disease states and immunological phenotypes. In both the original and validation cohorts, the classifier was reported to diagnose cytomegalovirus status with high specificity and sensitivity. Subsequent analysis determined that TCRs grouped into clusters in the first cohort also showed a tendency toward co-occurrence across the roughly 110 validation repertoires, and 85% to 95% of cluster scores exceeded 0. In vitro tests confirmed that three of the cytomegalovirus-associated TCR beta chains recognize cytomegalovirus antigens.

CDR1 and CDR2, looked up from the germline V gene (reference sequence), are MNHEY and SMNVEV. Compared with germline, V lacks 6 bases and J lacks 0 bases; bases without a gene match: 3. Including cysteine and phenylalanine, the CDR3 has 15 amino acids. Kept here is only the CDR3 DNA, which spans 45 bases and is read in frame from base 1. This clonotype originated in a woman aged 25 to 39 in good health and CMV-seronegative. The material sequenced was PBMCs. The V gene is TRBV27 and the J gene is TRBJ2-2; 8 bases in between match TRBD2. The CDR3 reads as follows: CASRFSGANTGELFF. The bases read TGTGCCAGCAGATTTAGCGGGGCGAACACCGGGGAGCTGTTTTTT.